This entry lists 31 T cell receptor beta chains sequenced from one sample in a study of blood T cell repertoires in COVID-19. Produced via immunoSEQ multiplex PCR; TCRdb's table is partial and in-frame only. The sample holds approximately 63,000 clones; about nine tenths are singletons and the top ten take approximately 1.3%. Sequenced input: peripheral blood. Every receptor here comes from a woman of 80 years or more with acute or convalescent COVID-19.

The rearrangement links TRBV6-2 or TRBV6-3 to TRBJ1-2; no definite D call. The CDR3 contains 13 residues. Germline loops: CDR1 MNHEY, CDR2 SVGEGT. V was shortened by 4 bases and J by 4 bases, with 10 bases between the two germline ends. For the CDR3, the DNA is TGTGCCAGCAGTTTTGACAAGATCTATGGCTACACCTTC. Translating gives CASSFDKIYGYTF.

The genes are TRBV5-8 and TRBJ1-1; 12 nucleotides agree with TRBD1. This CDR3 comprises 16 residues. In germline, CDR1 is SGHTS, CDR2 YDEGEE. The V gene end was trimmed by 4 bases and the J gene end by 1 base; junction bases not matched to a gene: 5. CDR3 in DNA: TGTGCCAGCAGCGGGGACAGGGGGCGATGGAACACTGAAGCTTTCTTT. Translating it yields CASSGDRGRWNTEAFF.

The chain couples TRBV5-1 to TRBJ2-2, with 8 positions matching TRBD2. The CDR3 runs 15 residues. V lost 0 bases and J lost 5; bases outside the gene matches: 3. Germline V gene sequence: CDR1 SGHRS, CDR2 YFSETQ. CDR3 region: CASSLALAGTGELFF. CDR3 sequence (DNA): TGCGCCAGCAGCTTGGCGCTAGCGGGTACCGGGGAGCTGTTTTTT.

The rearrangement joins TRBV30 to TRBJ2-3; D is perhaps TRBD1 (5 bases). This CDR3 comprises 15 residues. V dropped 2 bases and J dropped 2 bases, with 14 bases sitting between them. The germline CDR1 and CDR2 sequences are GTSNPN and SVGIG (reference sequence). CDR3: CAWSPPRVFTDTQYF. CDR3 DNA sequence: TGTGCCTGGAGTCCACCCAGGGTTTTCACAGATACGCAGTATTTT.

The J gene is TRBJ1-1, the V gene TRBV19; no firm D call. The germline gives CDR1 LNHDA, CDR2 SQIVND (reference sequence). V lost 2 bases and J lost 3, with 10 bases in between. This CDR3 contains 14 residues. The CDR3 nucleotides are TGTGCCAGTAGTATAAGAGGGTCGGACACTGAAGCTTTCTTT. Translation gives CASSIRGSDTEAFF.

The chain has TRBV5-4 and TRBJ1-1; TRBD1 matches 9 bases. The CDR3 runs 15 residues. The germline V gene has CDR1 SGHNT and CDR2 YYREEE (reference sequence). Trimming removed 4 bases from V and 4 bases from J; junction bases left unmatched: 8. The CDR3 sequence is CASSPRTGAVTEAFF. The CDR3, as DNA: TGTGCCAGCAGCCCGCGGACAGGGGCGGTCACTGAAGCTTTCTTT.

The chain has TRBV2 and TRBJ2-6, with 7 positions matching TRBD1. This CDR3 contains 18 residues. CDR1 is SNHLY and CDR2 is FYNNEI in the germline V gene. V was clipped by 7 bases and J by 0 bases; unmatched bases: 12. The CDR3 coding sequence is TGTGCCAGCATGGAAGACAGGGACACAATCTCTGGGGCCAACGTCCTGACTTTC. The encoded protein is CASMEDRDTISGANVLTF.

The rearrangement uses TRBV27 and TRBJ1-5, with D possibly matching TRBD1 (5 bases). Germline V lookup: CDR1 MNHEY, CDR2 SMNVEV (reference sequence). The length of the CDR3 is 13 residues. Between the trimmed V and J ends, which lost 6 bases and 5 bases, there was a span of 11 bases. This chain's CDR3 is CASRPLRDQPQHF. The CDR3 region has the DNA TGTGCCAGCAGACCGCTCAGGGATCAGCCCCAGCATTTT.

CDR3 loop: CASTQGGGYNEQFF. CDR3 sequence (DNA): TGTGCCAGCACCCAGGGCGGGGGGTACAATGAGCAGTTCTTC. The chain is built from TRBV3-1 (or the pseudogene TRBV3-2) and TRBJ2-1; 8 bases are shared with TRBD2. CDR3 size: 14 residues. Germline CDR1 is LGHDT and CDR2 is YNNKEL (reference sequence). With 7 bases clipped from V and 4 bases from J, the junction kept 6 bases outside the gene matches.

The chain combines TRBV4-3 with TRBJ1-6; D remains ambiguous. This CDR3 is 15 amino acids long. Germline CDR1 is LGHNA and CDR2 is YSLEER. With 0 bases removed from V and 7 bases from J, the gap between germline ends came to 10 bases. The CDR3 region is CASSQDGGRNSPLHF. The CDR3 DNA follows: TGCGCCAGCAGCCAAGATGGAGGGAGGAATTCACCCCTCCACTTT.

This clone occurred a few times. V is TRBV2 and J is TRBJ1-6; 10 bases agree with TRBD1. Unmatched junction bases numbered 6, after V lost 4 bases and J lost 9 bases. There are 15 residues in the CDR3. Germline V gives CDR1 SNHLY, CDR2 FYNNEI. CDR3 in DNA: TGTGCCAGCAGTGGGGCCGGGACAGGGGTTTCACCCCTCCACTTT. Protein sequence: CASSGAGTGVSPLHF. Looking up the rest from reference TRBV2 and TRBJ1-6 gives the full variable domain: EPEVTQTPSHQVTQMGQEVILRCVPISNHLYFYWYRQILGQKVEFLVSFYNNEISEKSEIFDDQFSVERPDGSNFTLKIRSTKLEDSAMYFCASSGAGTGVSPLHFGNGTRLTVT.

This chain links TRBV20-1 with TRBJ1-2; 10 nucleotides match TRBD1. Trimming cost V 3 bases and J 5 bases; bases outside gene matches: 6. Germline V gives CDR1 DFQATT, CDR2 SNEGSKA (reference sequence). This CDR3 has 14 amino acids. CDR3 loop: CSASGQGGRYGYTF. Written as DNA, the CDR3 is TGCAGTGCTAGTGGACAGGGGGGACGGTATGGCTACACCTTC.

The DNA of the CDR3 is TGTGCCAGCAGTATAGAAGAGGGAGGCGAGCAGTACTTC. It specifies CASSIEEGGEQYF. The chain joins TRBV2 to TRBJ2-7; D possibly corresponds to TRBD2 (6 bases). The germline CDR1 and CDR2 sequences are SNHLY and FYNNEI. Trimming stripped 5 bases from V and 6 bases from J, with 14 bases between. CDR3 length: 13 residues.

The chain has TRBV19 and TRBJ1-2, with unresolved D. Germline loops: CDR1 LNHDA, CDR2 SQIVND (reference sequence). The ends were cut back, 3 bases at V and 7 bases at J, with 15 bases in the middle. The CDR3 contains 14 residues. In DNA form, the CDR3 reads TGTGCCAGTAGTATCCAGCGAGGAGGCTTTGGCTACACCTTC. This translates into CASSIQRGGFGYTF.

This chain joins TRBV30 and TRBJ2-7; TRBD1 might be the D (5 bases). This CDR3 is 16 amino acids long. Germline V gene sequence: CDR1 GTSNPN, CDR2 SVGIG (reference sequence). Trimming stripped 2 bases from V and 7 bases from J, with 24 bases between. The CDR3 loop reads CAWSYQGWTDRREQYF. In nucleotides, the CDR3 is TGTGCCTGGAGTTATCAGGGCTGGACGGATCGGAGAGAGCAGTACTTC.

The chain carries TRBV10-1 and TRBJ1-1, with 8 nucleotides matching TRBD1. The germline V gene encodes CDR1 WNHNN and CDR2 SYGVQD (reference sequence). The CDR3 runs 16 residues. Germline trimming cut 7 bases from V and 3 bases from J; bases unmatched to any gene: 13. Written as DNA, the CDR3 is TGCGCCAGCACCATGAGGACAGGGAAAGAGGACACTGAAGCTTTCTTT. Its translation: CASTMRTGKEDTEAFF.

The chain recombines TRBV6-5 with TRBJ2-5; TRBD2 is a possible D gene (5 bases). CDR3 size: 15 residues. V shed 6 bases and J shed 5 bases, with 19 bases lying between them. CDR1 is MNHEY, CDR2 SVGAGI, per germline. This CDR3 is CASSTRQRVGETQYF. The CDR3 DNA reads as TGTGCCAGCAGCACCCGTCAGAGGGTCGGGGAGACCCAGTACTTC.

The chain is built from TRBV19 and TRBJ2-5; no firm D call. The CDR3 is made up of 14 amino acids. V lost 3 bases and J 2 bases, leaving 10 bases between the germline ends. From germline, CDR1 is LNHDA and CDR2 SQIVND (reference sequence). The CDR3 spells CASSINPGQETQYF. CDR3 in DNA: TGTGCCAGTAGTATTAATCCCGGGCAAGAGACCCAGTACTTC.

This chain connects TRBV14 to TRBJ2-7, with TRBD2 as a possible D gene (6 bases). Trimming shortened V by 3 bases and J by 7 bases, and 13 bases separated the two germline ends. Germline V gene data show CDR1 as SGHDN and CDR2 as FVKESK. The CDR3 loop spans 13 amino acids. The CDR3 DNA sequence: TGTGCCAGCAGCCAGAATTTCGCGGGGGAGCAGTACTTC. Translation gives CASSQNFAGEQYF. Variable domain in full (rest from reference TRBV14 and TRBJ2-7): EAGVTQFPSHSVIEKGQTVTLRCDPISGHDNLYWYRRVMGKEIKFLLHFVKESKQDESGMPNNRFLAERTGGTYSTLKVQPAELEDSGVYFCASSQNFAGEQYFGPGTRLTVT.

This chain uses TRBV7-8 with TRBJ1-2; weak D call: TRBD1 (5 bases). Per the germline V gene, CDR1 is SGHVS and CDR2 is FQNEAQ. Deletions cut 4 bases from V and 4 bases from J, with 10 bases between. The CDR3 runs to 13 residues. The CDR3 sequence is CASSSGGSYGYTF. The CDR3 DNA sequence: TGTGCCAGCAGCTCCGGGGGGTCCTATGGCTACACCTTC.

CDR3 sequence (DNA): TGTGCCAGCAGCGCGATGACTAGCGCCCCCGATGAGCAGTTCTTC. This translates into CASSAMTSAPDEQFF. This chain connects TRBV7-3 to TRBJ2-1; 8 nucleotides line up with TRBD2. Germline assignment: CDR1 SGHTA and CDR2 FQGTGA. This CDR3 is built from 15 residues. J was trimmed by 8 bases and V by 5 bases; bases with no gene match: 11.

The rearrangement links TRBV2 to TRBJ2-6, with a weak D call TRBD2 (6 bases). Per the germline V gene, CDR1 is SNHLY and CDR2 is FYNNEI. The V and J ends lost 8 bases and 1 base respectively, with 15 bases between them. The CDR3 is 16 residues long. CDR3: CASRENSLSGANVLTF. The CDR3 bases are TGTGCCAGCCGGGAGAACTCACTGTCTGGGGCCAACGTCCTGACTTTC.

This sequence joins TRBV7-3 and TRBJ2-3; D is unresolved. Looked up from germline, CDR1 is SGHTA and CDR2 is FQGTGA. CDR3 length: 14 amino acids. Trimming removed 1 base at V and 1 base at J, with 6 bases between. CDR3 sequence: CASSLRARTDTQYF. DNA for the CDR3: TGTGCCAGCAGCTTAAGGGCGCGCACAGATACGCAGTATTTT.

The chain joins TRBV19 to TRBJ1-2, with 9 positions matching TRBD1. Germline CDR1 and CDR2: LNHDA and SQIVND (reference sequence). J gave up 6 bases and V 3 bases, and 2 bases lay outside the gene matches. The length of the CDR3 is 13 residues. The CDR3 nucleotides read TGTGCCAGTAGTATGTGGGACAGGGATGGCTACACCTTC. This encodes CASSMWDRDGYTF.

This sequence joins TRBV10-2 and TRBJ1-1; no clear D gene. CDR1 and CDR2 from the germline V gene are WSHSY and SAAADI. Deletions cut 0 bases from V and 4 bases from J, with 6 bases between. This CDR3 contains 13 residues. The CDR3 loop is CASSESIATEAFF. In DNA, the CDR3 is TGCGCCAGCAGTGAGTCTATAGCCACTGAAGCTTTCTTT.

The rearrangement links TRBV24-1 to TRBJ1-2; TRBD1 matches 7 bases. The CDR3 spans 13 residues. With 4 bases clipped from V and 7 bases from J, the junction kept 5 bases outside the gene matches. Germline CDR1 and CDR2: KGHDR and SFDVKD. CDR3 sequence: CATSERQGVGYTF. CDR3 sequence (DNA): TGTGCCACCAGTGAGAGACAGGGTGTTGGCTACACCTTC.

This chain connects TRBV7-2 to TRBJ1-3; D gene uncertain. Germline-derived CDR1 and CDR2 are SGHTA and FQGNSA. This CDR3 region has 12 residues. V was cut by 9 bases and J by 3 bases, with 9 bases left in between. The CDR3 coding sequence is TGTGCCAGTCGGGAAGTTGGAAACACCATATATTTT. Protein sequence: CASREVGNTIYF. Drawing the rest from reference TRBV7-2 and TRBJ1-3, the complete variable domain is GAGVSQSPSNKVTEKGKDVELRCDPISGHTALYWYRQSLGQGLEFLIYFQGNSAPDKSGLPSDRFSAERTGGSVSTLTIQRTQQEDSAVYLCASREVGNTIYFGEGSWLTVV.

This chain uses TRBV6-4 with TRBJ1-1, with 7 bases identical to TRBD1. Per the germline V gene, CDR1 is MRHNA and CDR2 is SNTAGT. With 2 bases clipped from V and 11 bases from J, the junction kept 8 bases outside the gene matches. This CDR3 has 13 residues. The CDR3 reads CASSDERGGSAFF. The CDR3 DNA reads TGTGCCAGCAGTGACGAACGAGGGGGCTCGGCTTTCTTT.

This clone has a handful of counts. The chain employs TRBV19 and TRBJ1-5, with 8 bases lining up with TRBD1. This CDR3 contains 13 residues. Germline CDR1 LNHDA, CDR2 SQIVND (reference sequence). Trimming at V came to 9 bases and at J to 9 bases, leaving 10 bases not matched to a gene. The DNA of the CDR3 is TGTGCCAGCGGACAGGGCAACCTAGGGCCCCAGCATTTT. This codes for CASGQGNLGPQHF.

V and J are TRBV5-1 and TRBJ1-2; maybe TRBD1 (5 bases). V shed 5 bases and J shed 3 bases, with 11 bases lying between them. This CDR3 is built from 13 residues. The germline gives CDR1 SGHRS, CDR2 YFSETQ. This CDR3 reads CASRPGTYYGYTF. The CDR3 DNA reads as TGCGCCAGCAGGCCCGGGACTTACTATGGCTACACCTTC.

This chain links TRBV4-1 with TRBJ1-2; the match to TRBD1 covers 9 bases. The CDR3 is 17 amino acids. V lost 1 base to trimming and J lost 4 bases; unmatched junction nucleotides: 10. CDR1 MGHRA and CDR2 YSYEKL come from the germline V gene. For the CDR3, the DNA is TGCGCCAGCAGCCAAGGGGGCCTTCGACAGGGGGGCTATGGCTACACCTTC. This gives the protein CASSQGGLRQGGYGYTF.